Listed below are T cell receptor beta chains from one sample, sequenced in a study of blood T cell repertoires in COVID-19. Sequencing was performed with immunoSEQ multiplex PCR; in TCRdb, only in-frame clones are kept and a portion is missing. The sample lists roughly 40,000 clones; about 85% were seen once. The sequencing input was peripheral blood. The receptors stem from a woman at least 80 years old with acute or convalescent COVID-19. Each CDR3 is given with its conserved first and last residue. A D gene is named only where the DNA matches it firmly.

v_call	j_call	d_call	cdr3_aa
TRBV7-2	TRBJ2-1	TRBD2	CASSLGLAGDEQFF
TRBV28	TRBJ1-2	NA	CASSPPPGVDYGYTF
TRBV3-1/TRBV3-2	TRBJ2-7	TRBD1	CASSQESLGQGRSEQYF
TRBV5-1	TRBJ1-4	TRBD1	CASSFGQGNEKLFF
TRBV18	TRBJ1-5	TRBD1	CASSLQLGQGYQPQHF
TRBV25-1	TRBJ2-7	TRBD1	CASRTGGSYEQYF
TRBV5-1	TRBJ2-1	TRBD1	CASSPRQGKENEQFF
TRBV2	TRBJ1-4	NA	CASRPRVGEKLFF
TRBV7-9	TRBJ2-5	TRBD2	CASSFGGGRGTGTQYF
TRBV19	TRBJ2-1	NA	CASRQGAQAEKQFF
TRBV5-1	TRBJ2-7	TRBD2	CASSPANGLAGGEQYF
TRBV5-4	TRBJ2-2	TRBD2	CASGLGTGGPGTGELFF
TRBV27	TRBJ1-4	NA	CASSRAGLNEKLFF
TRBV7-9	TRBJ2-4	TRBD2	CASSLARTSGAGGDIQYF
TRBV28	TRBJ2-1	TRBD2	CASSGFIAGAYNEQFF
TRBV5-1	TRBJ2-3	TRBD2	CASSFGLADTQYF
TRBV27	TRBJ1-2	NA	CASSLSALWGHTF
TRBV3-1/TRBV3-2	TRBJ1-1	NA	CASSRVGLGVLNTEAFF
TRBV19	TRBJ1-1	NA	CASSIDKIGARKNTEAFF
TRBV28	TRBJ2-7	TRBD2	CASRAGGRHEQYF
TRBV10-3	TRBJ1-1	NA	CAISGTPAGAGTEAFF
TRBV24-1	TRBJ2-3	NA	CATRGALSTDTQYF